These T cell receptor beta chains were read from a single sample in a study of response to subunit inactivated influenza vaccine. TCRdb re-analysed the RT-PCR reads in MiXCR, keeping a single row per CDR3 protein. The data hold around 500,000 distinct CDR3 sequences, with approximately 9.9% observed a single time. The sample consisted of PBMCs from blood, taken about 40 days after vaccination. The receptors here all came from a man in his fifties who received an inactivated influenza vaccine. The CDR3 runs from the conserved cysteine through the conserved F or W. A D gene is named only where the DNA matches it firmly. Some rows have no size entry. The others give once, few or many, or a class for an expanded clone.

j_call,d_call,v_call,clone_size,cdr3_nt,cdr3_aa
TRBJ1-3,-,TRBV7-6,many,TGTGCCAGCAGCTTATCTCTTTCGGGTGGAAACACCATATATTTT,CASSLSLSGGNTIYF
TRBJ2-7,TRBD1,TRBV12-3/TRBV12-4,few,TGTGCCAGCAGTCAACGGACAGGGGGCGAGCAGTACTTC,CASSQRTGGEQYF
TRBJ2-2,-,TRBV6-1,few,TGTGCCAGCAGTGAAGTAGGAGGTGGCACCGGGGAGCTGTTTTTT,CASSEVGGGTGELFF
TRBJ2-7,-,TRBV11-1,-,TGTGCCAGCAGCTTAGGGGCAGTTAATTACGAGCAGTACTTC,CASSLGAVNYEQYF
TRBJ2-1,TRBD2,TRBV4-1,-,TGCGCCAGCACCTCGACTAGCGGGGGGCCGACCCCGACCTCCTACAATGAGCAGTTCTTC,CASTSTSGGPTPTSYNEQFF
TRBJ1-4,-,TRBV6-1,-,TGTGCCAGCAGCCGCAACGACAGACATGAAAAACTGTTTTTT,CASSRNDRHEKLFF
TRBJ2-7,-,TRBV7-8,-,TGTGCCAGCAGCCCTATGGGCGACGAGCAGTACTTC,CASSPMGDEQYF
TRBJ2-3,TRBD2,TRBV14,-,TGTGCCAGCAGCCCTGGGCCGGGAGGTGCAGATACGCAGTATTTT,CASSPGPGGADTQYF
TRBJ2-2,-,TRBV27,-,TGTGCCAGCAGTTTGATGGGGCCCGGGGAGCTGTTTTTT,CASSLMGPGELFF
TRBJ2-2,TRBD1,TRBV11-3,-,TGTGCCAGCAGCCCCCGCGGGACAGGGGGCTCCGGGGAGCTGTTTTTT,CASSPRGTGGSGELFF
TRBJ2-1,TRBD2,TRBV9,few,TGTGCCAGCAGCGCTAGCGGGAGGGCACAGGGTGAGCAGTTCTTC,CASSASGRAQGEQFF
TRBJ2-1,-,TRBV30,few,TGTGCCTGGGGGACGGGGCTTACCTACAATGAGCAGTTCTTC,CAWGTGLTYNEQFF
TRBJ2-3,TRBD2,TRBV12-3/TRBV12-4,many,TGTGCCAGCAGGCGGGGGGCCGCCATATATACGCAGTATTTT,CASRRGAAIYTQYF